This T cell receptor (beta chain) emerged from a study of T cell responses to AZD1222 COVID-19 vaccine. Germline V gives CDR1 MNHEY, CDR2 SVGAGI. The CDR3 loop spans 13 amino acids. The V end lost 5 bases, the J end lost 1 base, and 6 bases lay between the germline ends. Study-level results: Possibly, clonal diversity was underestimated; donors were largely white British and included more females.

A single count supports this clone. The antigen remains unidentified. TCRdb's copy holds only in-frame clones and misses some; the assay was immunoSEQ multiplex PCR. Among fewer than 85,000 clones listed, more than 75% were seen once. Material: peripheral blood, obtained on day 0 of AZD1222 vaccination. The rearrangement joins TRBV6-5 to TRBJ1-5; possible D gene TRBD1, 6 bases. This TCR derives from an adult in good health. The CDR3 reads CASSRGSNQPQHF. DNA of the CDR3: TGTGCCAGCAGTAGGGGGAGCAATCAGCCCCAGCATTTT.